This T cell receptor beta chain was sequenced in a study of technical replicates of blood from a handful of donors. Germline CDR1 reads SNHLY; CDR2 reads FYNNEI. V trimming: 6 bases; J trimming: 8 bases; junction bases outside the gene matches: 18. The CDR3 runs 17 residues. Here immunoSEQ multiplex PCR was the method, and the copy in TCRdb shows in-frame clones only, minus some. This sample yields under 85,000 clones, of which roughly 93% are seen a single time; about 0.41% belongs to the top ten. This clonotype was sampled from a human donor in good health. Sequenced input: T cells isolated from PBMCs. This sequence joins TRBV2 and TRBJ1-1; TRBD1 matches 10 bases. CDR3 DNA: TGTGCCAGCAGAGACTCCGGGACAGGGGTGTTCGGGGGAGAAGCTTTCTTT. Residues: CASRDSGTGVFGGEAFF.